This is a list of T cell receptor beta chains from one sample in a study of sequential checkpoint blockade in melanoma. Only in-frame clones appear in the TCRdb table, and some are missing; sequencing was by immunoSEQ multiplex PCR. The data hold 9,500 to 15,000 clones, with over 60% observed a single time. The specimen comprised CD8+ T cells sorted from blood (inferred from file names), sampled from a patient given nivolumab and ipilimumab in sequence. The receptors come from a human donor with melanoma. The CDR3 runs from the conserved cysteine through the conserved F or W. Fields, in order: V gene, J gene, D gene, clone size, CDR3 protein, CDR3 DNA. D genes are given only for firm matches. A clone size is listed for some rows: how often the clone was seen (once, few, many), or a class if it is expanded.

v_gene: TRBV6-4; j_gene: TRBJ2-1; d_gene: TRBD2; abundance: -; CDR3aa: CASSEDGTSGSNEQFF; CDR3nt: TGTGCCAGCAGTGAGGACGGGACTAGCGGGAGCAATGAGCAGTTCTTC
v_gene: TRBV7-9; j_gene: TRBJ2-7; d_gene: -; abundance: -; CDR3aa: CASSSLKTGSYEQYF; CDR3nt: TGTGCCAGCAGCTCTTTAAAAACAGGGAGCTACGAGCAGTACTTC
v_gene: TRBV11-2; j_gene: TRBJ2-7; d_gene: TRBD1; abundance: -; CDR3aa: CASSFPTGVDYEQYF; CDR3nt: TGTGCCAGCAGCTTCCCGACAGGGGTGGACTACGAGCAGTACTTC
v_gene: TRBV4-2; j_gene: TRBJ2-1; d_gene: TRBD1; abundance: -; CDR3aa: CASSQAIPGQGDEQFF; CDR3nt: TGTGCCAGCAGCCAGGCTATACCGGGACAGGGCGATGAGCAGTTCTTC
v_gene: TRBV5-6; j_gene: TRBJ2-1; d_gene: TRBD1; abundance: once; CDR3aa: CASSPGTVEQFF; CDR3nt: TGTGCCAGCAGCCCCGGGACAGTTGAGCAGTTCTTC
v_gene: TRBV9; j_gene: TRBJ1-3; d_gene: -; abundance: -; CDR3aa: CASSPGSGNTIYF; CDR3nt: TGTGCCAGCAGCCCGGGGTCTGGAAACACCATATATTTT
v_gene: TRBV5-4; j_gene: TRBJ2-3; d_gene: -; abundance: -; CDR3aa: CASSQSAGLPDPDTQYF; CDR3nt: TGTGCCAGCAGCCAATCGGCGGGACTCCCGGACCCAGATACGCAGTATTTT
v_gene: TRBV4-1; j_gene: TRBJ2-7; d_gene: -; abundance: -; CDR3aa: CASSQVEFSYEQYF; CDR3nt: TGCGCCAGCAGCCAAGTTGAGTTCTCCTACGAGCAGTACTTC
v_gene: TRBV30; j_gene: TRBJ2-7; d_gene: -; abundance: -; CDR3aa: CAWSTGRGAYEQYF; CDR3nt: TGTGCCTGGAGTACGGGCAGGGGAGCCTACGAGCAGTACTTC
v_gene: TRBV6-1; j_gene: TRBJ1-5; d_gene: -; abundance: -; CDR3aa: CASSGGLGAQTQPQHF; CDR3nt: TGTGCCAGCAGTGGAGGTCTGGGGGCGCAGACTCAGCCCCAGCATTTT
v_gene: TRBV29-1; j_gene: TRBJ1-1; d_gene: TRBD1; abundance: -; CDR3aa: CSVVTGGRTEAFF; CDR3nt: TGCAGCGTGGTTACAGGGGGTCGGACTGAAGCTTTCTTT
v_gene: TRBV19; j_gene: TRBJ2-7; d_gene: TRBD2; abundance: -; CDR3aa: CASSKTSASYEQYF; CDR3nt: TGTGCCAGTAGTAAGACTAGCGCCTCCTACGAGCAGTACTTC
v_gene: TRBV9; j_gene: TRBJ2-3; d_gene: -; abundance: few; CDR3aa: CASSPYTDTQYF; CDR3nt: TGTGCCAGCAGCCCCTACACAGATACGCAGTATTTT
v_gene: TRBV7-9; j_gene: TRBJ2-7; d_gene: -; abundance: -; CDR3aa: CASRAGGPEQYF; CDR3nt: TGTGCCAGCAGGGCTGGTGGGCCCGAGCAGTACTTC
v_gene: TRBV5-1; j_gene: TRBJ1-1; d_gene: TRBD1; abundance: -; CDR3aa: CASSLVVGQGEHTEAFF; CDR3nt: TGCGCCAGCAGCTTGGTTGTAGGACAGGGTGAGCACACTGAAGCTTTCTTT
v_gene: TRBV2; j_gene: TRBJ1-1; d_gene: -; abundance: -; CDR3aa: CASSEALRSMNTEAFF; CDR3nt: TGTGCCAGCAGTGAAGCGCTACGATCCATGAACACTGAAGCTTTCTTT